These 4 T cell receptor beta chains share one sample of origin, sequenced in a study of tumor-infiltrating lymphocytes in primary liver carcinoma. Unsorted bulk tissue, about 18-31 mg of it, served as the source for co-extraction of RNA and DNA. The researchers produced TCR beta cDNA from 400 to 650 ng total RNA with a constant-region primer. Amplification in three nested multiplex PCR rounds with slightly modified ARM-PCR gave rise to TCR beta libraries. Amplification in the first two PCR rounds was performed using TRBV1-TRBV30 forward primers and a C-beta reverse primer for around 9 cycles each. TCRdb independently ran MiXCR on the multiplex PCR reads; one entry per CDR3 protein. The sample includes 100,000 to 150,000 distinct CDR3 sequences, 60% to 80% of them seen just once. Source material: liver tumor tissue from sampling region 3. Subset here: tumor region T3, left-lateral pole. All receptors derive from a woman in her sixties or seventies with primary liver carcinoma and hepatitis B virus infection.

This rearrangement joins TRBV28 to TRBJ2-1; D unclear. Trimming pared 2 bases from V and 3 bases from J, leaving 5 bases between. Looked up from germline, CDR1 is MDHEN and CDR2 is SYDVKM. This CDR3 contains 13 residues. Here the CDR3 reads CASSLKVYNEQFF. CDR3 DNA: TGTGCCAGCAGTTTAAAGGTCTACAATGAGCAGTTCTTC.

Comment on this clonotype: This may stem from a read error, because a much larger clone lies one nucleotide away. The chain is built from TRBV25-1 and TRBJ2-5, with D maybe TRBD2 (5 bases). V lost 10 bases and J lost 2, with 17 bases in between. The germline V gene encodes CDR1 MGHDK and CDR2 SYGVNS. There are 14 residues in the CDR3. The CDR3 is CANTSVRAQETQYF. CDR3 sequence (DNA): TGTGCCAACACCTCCGTGAGGGCTCAAGAGACCCAGTACTTC.

This clonotype was recorded once. One end of the junction varies from germline; a read error may be responsible. The chain employs TRBV11-3 and TRBJ2-1, with D possibly called TRBD1 or TRBD2 (5 bases each). This CDR3 is 15 amino acids long. Germline CDR1 is SGHNT and CDR2 is YENEEA. CDR3: CASNSGRGSYNEQFF. CDR3 sequence (DNA): TGTGCCAGCAACTCAGGGAGAGGATCCTATAATGAGCAGTTCTTC.

A remark on this clonotype: Sequence at one end of the junction differs from germline and may be a read error. V gene TRBV11-2 combines with J gene TRBJ2-3; possibly TRBD1 for D (6 bases). The end of the DNA fits TRBJ1-5 better, so the J call may be wrong. The CDR3 contains 17 residues. Germline values: CDR1 SGHAT, CDR2 FQNNGV. The CDR3 nucleotides read TGCGCCAGCAGTTTAGGGGGACTAACGTACACGTCAGATACACAGCATTTT. Encoded protein: CASSLGGLTYTSDTQHF.